These 14 T cell receptor beta chains share one sample of origin, sequenced in a study of T cell responses to AZD1222 COVID-19 vaccine. Sequencing was performed with immunoSEQ multiplex PCR; in TCRdb, only in-frame clones are kept and a portion is missing. Of 200,000 or so clones in the sample, around 93% are singletons; the top ten hold roughly 9.2%. Sequencing used peripheral blood, obtained on day 0 of AZD1222 vaccination. These receptors were collected from an adult in good health.

The chain employs TRBV6-5 and TRBJ1-1, with 7 bases that match TRBD1. Germline V gene lookup returns CDR1 MNHEY and CDR2 SVGAGI. The CDR3 is made up of 15 amino acids. Trimming removed 5 bases from V and 0 bases from J; junction bases left unmatched: 6. The CDR3 region is CASSPGQPMNTEAFF. DNA of the CDR3: TGTGCCAGCAGTCCGGGACAGCCTATGAACACTGAAGCTTTCTTT.

The V gene is TRBV9, the J gene TRBJ1-1, with D possibly TRBD1 on 6 matching bases. The CDR3 extends over 16 amino acids. Per germline, CDR1 SGDLS and CDR2 YYNGEE. The V end lost 0 bases, the J end lost 4 bases, and 16 bases lay between the germline ends. CDR3 loop: CASSVGGGPMLTEAFF. The CDR3, as DNA: TGTGCCAGCAGCGTAGGCGGGGGCCCCATGCTCACTGAAGCTTTCTTT. The full variable domain, in which reference TRBV9 and TRBJ1-1 provide the parts outside the CDR3, is DSGVTQTPKHLITATGQRVTLRCSPRSGDLSVYWYQQSLDQGLQFLIQYYNGEERAKGNILERFSAQQFPDLHSELNLSSLELGDSALYFCASSVGGGPMLTEAFFGQGTRLTVV.

The chain has TRBV7-8 and TRBJ2-2; possibly TRBD1 for D (6 bases). The CDR3 sequence is 15 residues long. Looked up from germline, CDR1 is SGHVS and CDR2 is FQNEAQ. Trimming cost V 5 bases and J 1 base, with 11 bases left between them. DNA for the CDR3: TGTGCCAGCAGCCAGCTCAGGGGGAACACCGGGGAGCTGTTTTTT. This codes for CASSQLRGNTGELFF.

The V gene is TRBV4-1, the J gene TRBJ1-2, with TRBD1 identical over 9 bases. Germline V gene data show CDR1 as MGHRA and CDR2 as YSYEKL. The CDR3 is made up of 14 amino acids. The V gene end was trimmed by 4 bases and the J gene end by 8 bases; junction bases not matched to a gene: 8. CDR3 DNA sequence: TGCGCCAGCAGCCCCTGGGACAGGGATGGCGGCTACACCTTC. It encodes CASSPWDRDGGYTF.

The chain joins TRBV19 to TRBJ1-1; tentative D call: TRBD1 (5 bases). This CDR3 region has 15 residues. The V gene's germline CDR1 is LNHDA and CDR2 SQIVND (reference sequence). V gave up 7 bases and J gave up 5 bases, with 20 bases separating them. The CDR3 spells CASTEVAGGGTEAFF. The CDR3 DNA reads as TGTGCCAGTACCGAGGTTGCTGGGGGTGGAACTGAAGCTTTCTTT.

This clone was detected a few times. This CDR3 reads CASSQDGTSGYNEQFF. The CDR3, as DNA: TGTGCCAGCAGCCAAGATGGGACTAGCGGCTACAATGAGCAGTTCTTC. The rearrangement links TRBV4-2 to TRBJ2-1, with 11 bases aligning to TRBD2. Germline CDR1 LGHNA, CDR2 YNFKEQ. J gave up 3 bases and V 0 bases, and 1 base lay outside the gene matches. The CDR3 covers 16 residues.

The sample holds one count of this clone. This chain connects TRBV6-2 or TRBV6-3 to TRBJ2-5; 8 nucleotides align to TRBD1. V lost 5 bases and J lost 3; bases outside the gene matches: 2. The germline gives CDR1 MNHEY, CDR2 SVGEGT. CDR3 length: 13 amino acids. The CDR3 here is CASSNRGKETQYF. CDR3 sequence (DNA): TGTGCCAGCAGTAACAGGGGGAAAGAGACCCAGTACTTC.

V is TRBV4-3 and J is TRBJ1-2; 7 bases match TRBD1. V dropped 1 base and J dropped 4; count of bases not matched to a gene: 6. The CDR3 runs 15 residues. The germline V gene has CDR1 LGHNA and CDR2 YSLEER. CDR3 sequence (DNA): TGCGCCAGCAGCCAAGGACAGGGAAGTATCTATGGCTACACCTTC. Translated, it gives CASSQGQGSIYGYTF.

This chain uses TRBV6-2 or TRBV6-3 with TRBJ1-5; no clear D. This CDR3 has 15 residues. V shed 2 bases and J shed 9 bases, with 17 bases lying between them. Germline V lookup: CDR1 MNHEY, CDR2 SVGEGT. This CDR3 reads CASSYQWTGFAPQHF. CDR3 sequence (DNA): TGTGCCAGCAGTTACCAATGGACCGGCTTTGCGCCCCAGCATTTT.

The CDR3 DNA reads as TGTGCCAGCAGTGATGGTGGCTACACCTTC. Its translation: CASSDGGYTF. V is TRBV2 and J is TRBJ1-2; the D is unclear. V was cut by 3 bases and J by 7 bases, with 3 bases left in between. Germline CDR1 reads SNHLY; CDR2 reads FYNNEI. CDR3 length equals 10 residues.

V and J are TRBV27 and TRBJ2-1; 7 bases match TRBD2. The CDR3 totals 15 residues. The V segment lost 3 bases and the J segment 4 bases; nucleotides outside the gene matches: 6. The germline V gene encodes CDR1 MNHEY and CDR2 SMNVEV (reference sequence). The CDR3 spells CASSLGLPFYNEQFF. The CDR3 DNA reads TGTGCCAGCAGTTTGGGACTACCCTTTTACAATGAGCAGTTCTTC.

The V call is TRBV10-3, the J call TRBJ2-3, with TRBD2 as a possible D gene (6 bases). CDR1 and CDR2 (germline): ENHRY, SYGVKD. The CDR3 length is 13 residues. V was cut by 8 bases and J by 1 base, with 10 bases left in between. The CDR3 region has the DNA TGTGCCATCTCCGCTAGCGGCACAGATACGCAGTATTTT. The encoded protein is CAISASGTDTQYF.

The chain has TRBV28 and TRBJ2-5; D is undetermined. Germline lookup yields CDR1 MDHEN and CDR2 SYDVKM. V was trimmed by 3 bases and J by 5 bases, leaving 19 bases between them. This CDR3 spans 16 amino acids. CDR3 coding DNA: TGTGCCAGCAGTTTGTCGGGTCTGGGCTCCGTTGAGACCCAGTACTTC. Protein sequence: CASSLSGLGSVETQYF. Filled out from reference TRBV28 and TRBJ2-5, the complete variable domain reads DVKVTQSSRYLVKRTGEKVFLECVQDMDHENMFWYRQDPGLGLRLIYFSYDVKMKEKGDIPEGYSVSREKKERFSLILESASTNQTSMYLCASSLSGLGSVETQYFGPGTRLLVL.

This rearrangement joins TRBV6-2 or TRBV6-3 to TRBJ2-1; 7 bases map to TRBD2. CDR1 is MNHEY and CDR2 is SVGEGT in the germline V gene. Unmatched junction bases numbered 5, after V lost 2 bases and J lost 7 bases. The length of the CDR3 is 14 residues. The CDR3 spells CASSYSGIGNEQFF. The CDR3 DNA is TGTGCCAGCAGTTACAGCGGGATCGGTAATGAGCAGTTCTTC.